This T cell receptor beta chain was captured in a study of molecular identifiers for immune sequencing clone quantification. MiXCR, run by TCRdb on the PCR reads, gives a single entry per CDR3 protein. The sample carries around 40,000 distinct CDR3 sequences, 15% to 20% recorded once. The V gene lost 0 bases and the J gene lost 0 bases, with 8 bases spanning the gap. Germline V CDR1 and CDR2: LGHDT, YNNKEL (reference sequence). CDR3 length equals 15 residues. In this sample, this clonotype turned up many times. The rearrangement joins TRBV3-1 to TRBJ1-1, with D hard to call. The specimen was naive CD8+ T cells from blood, with Jurkat cell RNA spiked in. Noted subset: FACS-sorted CD8+CD4-CCR7+CD45RA+ naive T cells. The origin of this receptor is a human donor in good health. Some libraries in this study had Jurkat cell RNA spiked in. CDR3 protein: CASSQDLPLNTEAFF. In DNA form, the CDR3 reads TGTGCCAGCAGCCAAGATCTACCGTTGAACACTGAAGCTTTCTTT.